This is a list of T cell receptor beta chains from one sample in a study of human T cells and chemical hapten exposure. In TCRdb, the RACE reads were re-called with MiXCR into one record per CDR3 protein. Here the sample spans 80,000 to 95,000 distinct CDR3 sequences, approximately 9.9% being singletons. The sequencing used whole blood, collected in connection with sensitization to the hapten diphenylcyclopropenone (DPC). The receptors were gathered from a man aged 35-49 years with alopecia areata. Some clones in this sample may be carry-over from other donors' samples. Each CDR3 is given with its conserved first and last residue. A D gene is named only where the DNA matches it firmly. A clone size is listed for some rows: how often the clone was seen (once, few, many), or a class if it is expanded.

v_gene	j_gene	abundance	d_gene	CDR3nt	CDR3aa
TRBV3-1	TRBJ2-1	few	TRBD1	TGTGCCAGCAGCCAGTCCGCCCTCGGGACAGGGGTAATGACCTACAATGAGCAGTTCTTC	CASSQSALGTGVMTYNEQFF
TRBV29-1	TRBJ2-5	few	TRBD1	TGCAGTTATACAGGGGGCGCAGAGACCCAGTACTTC	CSYTGGAETQYF
TRBV7-9	TRBJ2-3	few	TRBD1	TGTGCCAGCAGCCTGCGCCGGGACAGGGGGATCGGTACGCAGTATTTT	CASSLRRDRGIGTQYF
TRBV6-2/TRBV6-3	TRBJ2-2	NA	NA	TGTGCCACCCGGGGGACCCCGGGGACCGGGGAGCTGTTTTTT	CATRGTPGTGELFF
TRBV12-3/TRBV12-4	TRBJ2-2	NA	TRBD1	TGTGCCAGCAGACAGACAGGGATCGCGAACACCGGGGAGCTGTTTTTT	CASRQTGIANTGELFF
TRBV28	TRBJ1-1	few	NA	TGTGCCAGCAGTTTATGGAGTTCTGAAGCTTTCTTT	CASSLWSSEAFF
TRBV9	TRBJ2-2	few	TRBD2	TGTGCCAGCAGCCCCGGCGGGGGGGAGCGGGCCGGGGAGCTGTTTTTT	CASSPGGGERAGELFF
TRBV12-3/TRBV12-4	TRBJ1-2	NA	NA	TGTGCCAGCAGTTTAGGAGTTCCCCCTACGTCTTTC	CASSLGVPPTSF
TRBV6-5	TRBJ2-5	NA	TRBD2	TGTGCCAGCAGTTACTGGGACGCGGCGGGAGGGGAGACCCAGTACTTC	CASSYWDAAGGETQYF
TRBV5-6	TRBJ2-1	NA	NA	TGTGCCAGCAGCTTGGGTCTGGACCCGCGAGAGGAGGGAAATGAGCAGTTCTTC	CASSLGLDPREEGNEQFF
TRBV5-1	TRBJ2-3	few	NA	TGCGCCAGCAGCGTTTCAGGTCGGGTTTCAGATACGCAGTATTTT	CASSVSGRVSDTQYF
TRBV14	TRBJ2-5	few	TRBD1	TGTGCCAGCAGCCAGCGCACGGGACAGGGAATGCAGACCCAGTACTTC	CASSQRTGQGMQTQYF
TRBV6-2/TRBV6-3	TRBJ1-4	few	NA	TGTGCCAGCAGCACTACGGAACAGGGAAGGAAACTGTTTTTT	CASSTTEQGRKLFF
TRBV15	TRBJ2-2	NA	NA	TGTGCCACCAGCAGAGCGGACAATGGGGAGCTGTTTTTT	CATSRADNGELFF
TRBV18	TRBJ1-2	NA	NA	TGTGCCAGCTCACCGGAGGGGGGCTATGGCTACACCTTC	CASSPEGGYGYTF
TRBV4-1	TRBJ2-3	few	TRBD2	TGCGCCAGCAGCCAAGAGAGATGGGGAGGGACAGATACGCAGTATTTT	CASSQERWGGTDTQYF
TRBV19	TRBJ1-2	many	NA	TGTGCCAGCACCCAGGACGGAACTAACTATGGCTACACCTTC	CASTQDGTNYGYTF
TRBV28	TRBJ2-1	NA	NA	TGTGCCAGCACGGTCGGGAGCTCCTACAATGAGCAGTTCTTC	CASTVGSSYNEQFF
TRBV11-3	TRBJ2-4	NA	NA	TGTGCCAGCAGCCCGGGCGAGGGCACTCCCAAAAACATTCAGTACTTC	CASSPGEGTPKNIQYF
TRBV6-2/TRBV6-3	TRBJ2-1	few	NA	TGTGCCAGCAGCCACGGCCTAGCAGAAAAGCAGTTCTTC	CASSHGLAEKQFF
TRBV6-5	TRBJ2-7	NA	NA	TGTGCCAGCAGTTACCGAGGAGGGCTGTCCTACGAGCAGTACTTC	CASSYRGGLSYEQYF
TRBV7-3	TRBJ1-4	many	NA	TGTGCCAGCAGCTTAAACGTGGAGGAGCAGGTTGAAAAACTGTTTTTT	CASSLNVEEQVEKLFF
TRBV24-1	TRBJ1-1	NA	NA	TGTGCCACCAGTGATTTGGGTGAGAGGTTTGAAGAGGCTTTCTTT	CATSDLGERFEEAFF
TRBV6-1	TRBJ1-6	NA	NA	TGTGCCAGCAGTGATTGGCAGAATAATTCACCCCTCCACTTT	CASSDWQNNSPLHF
TRBV7-8	TRBJ1-1	NA	NA	TGTGCCAGCAGCCCCACATGGCCGAACACTGAAGCTTTCTTT	CASSPTWPNTEAFF
TRBV4-3	TRBJ2-1	few	NA	TGCGCCAGCAGCCAAGATCTGGGGGCCGATGAGCAGTTCTTC	CASSQDLGADEQFF
TRBV12-3/TRBV12-4	TRBJ2-3	few	NA	TGTGCCAGCAGTTCTTTTAGCGGATCGAGCACAGATACGCAGTATTTT	CASSSFSGSSTDTQYF
TRBV12-3/TRBV12-4	TRBJ2-1	many	TRBD2	TGTGCCAGCAGTTTACTAGCGGGTCACAATGAGCAGTTCTTC	CASSLLAGHNEQFF
TRBV29-1	TRBJ2-3	few	TRBD1	TGCAGCGTCTACCGGGACAGGGGAAGCACAGATACGCAGTATTTT	CSVYRDRGSTDTQYF
TRBV24-1	TRBJ2-1	NA	TRBD2	TGTGCCACCAGTGATCGACTAGCGGGAAACGGAAATGAGCAGTTCTTC	CATSDRLAGNGNEQFF
TRBV20-1	TRBJ2-3	few	TRBD2	TGCAGTGCTAGAGGGTCTAGCGGAATCACAGATACGCAGTATTTT	CSARGSSGITDTQYF
TRBV4-2	TRBJ2-1	NA	TRBD1	TGTGCCAGCAGCCAAGACGGACAGGACGACAATGAGCAGTTCTTC	CASSQDGQDDNEQFF
TRBV29-1	TRBJ2-3	few	NA	TGCAGCGTTGTTGAGTTCACAGATACGCAGTATTTT	CSVVEFTDTQYF
TRBV28	TRBJ2-1	NA	TRBD2	TGTGCCAGCAGTTTAAGAGGCGGGAGAACCTACAATGAGCAGTTCTTC	CASSLRGGRTYNEQFF
TRBV4-1	TRBJ2-4	NA	NA	TGCGCCAGCAGCCAAGATGGGGGCGGCGGGAGAACGGACATTCAGTACTTC	CASSQDGGGGRTDIQYF
TRBV29-1	TRBJ2-5	NA	NA	TGCAGCGTTGAATTACGGGAGCCAGGGAGAGAGACCCAGTACTTC	CSVELREPGRETQYF
TRBV10-3	TRBJ2-3	NA	TRBD2	TGTGCCATCAGTGAGCCAGGGTTGGGTAGCGGGAGTGCAGATACGCAGTATTTT	CAISEPGLGSGSADTQYF
TRBV29-1	TRBJ2-5	NA	NA	TGCAGCGTCGGAGGAGGGTACTTC	CSVGGGYF
TRBV29-1	TRBJ2-3	NA	TRBD2	TGCAGCGGGTCTACAGCGGGAGGGTACACAGATACGCAGTATTTT	CSGSTAGGYTDTQYF
TRBV7-2	TRBJ2-1	NA	NA	TGTGCCAGCAGCTCGCCCGGGGTAAGCTACAATGAGCAGTTCTTC	CASSSPGVSYNEQFF
TRBV12-3/TRBV12-4	TRBJ2-3	NA	NA	TGTGCCAGCAGTTTAGCGCACGTGGATACGCAGTATTTT	CASSLAHVDTQYF
TRBV6-2/TRBV6-3	TRBJ1-1	NA	NA	TGTGCCAGCAGTATTGACAGGATCACTGAAGCTTTCTTT	CASSIDRITEAFF
TRBV7-8	TRBJ1-6	NA	TRBD1	TGTGCCAGCAGCCTACAGGGGGCAGGGTCCTATAATTCACCCCTCCACTTT	CASSLQGAGSYNSPLHF
TRBV6-5	TRBJ2-3	many	NA	TGTGCCAGCAGTTGGAATGGCGTGCGGAGGAGCACAGATACGCAGTATTTT	CASSWNGVRRSTDTQYF
TRBV5-4	TRBJ2-3	few	TRBD1	TGTGCCAGCAGCCCGGACAGGGCCACAGATACGCAGTATTTT	CASSPDRATDTQYF
TRBV3-1	TRBJ2-3	NA	TRBD2	TGTGCCAGCAGCCAAGGAGGTCTCGCGGGAGTGAATACGCAGTATTTT	CASSQGGLAGVNTQYF
TRBV30	TRBJ1-4	few	NA	TGTGCCTGGAGTGTATCTCTCGCGGCAGGCGTTGGAGAAAAACTGTTTTTT	CAWSVSLAAGVGEKLFF
TRBV2	TRBJ2-6	many	NA	TGTGCCAGCAGTGGGGGGCTCGGGGCCAACGTCCTGACTTTC	CASSGGLGANVLTF
TRBV24-1	TRBJ1-5	many	TRBD1	TGTGCCACCAGTGATGTGGGACAGGGGAATCAGCCCCAGCATTTT	CATSDVGQGNQPQHF
TRBV19	TRBJ2-2	many	NA	TGTGCCAGTAGTATAGGACGGAACACCGGGGAGCTGTTTTTT	CASSIGRNTGELFF
TRBV20-1	TRBJ2-1	NA	NA	TGCAGTGCTCGGACTTATTCTGGAGAGCAGTTCTTC	CSARTYSGEQFF
TRBV7-6	TRBJ2-7	NA	TRBD2	TGTGCCAGCAGCTCCCGATTGAGCGGGACTAGGCACGAGCAGTACTTC	CASSSRLSGTRHEQYF
TRBV21-1	TRBJ2-1	NA	NA	TGTGCCAGCAGCAAAGGACTGGACCTGGGGGGCTTCCTTTATGAGCAGTTCTTC	CASSKGLDLGGFLYEQFF
TRBV24-1	TRBJ2-7	NA	NA	TGTGCCTCCGCCGGGACCGGTACCTACGAGCAGTACTTC	CASAGTGTYEQYF
TRBV6-5	TRBJ1-5	few	NA	TGTGCCACCAGAAACGGGGTTAATCAGCCCCAGCATTTT	CATRNGVNQPQHF